These T cell receptor beta chains were read from a single sample in a study of T cell changes during pregnancy in multiple sclerosis. Clones were sequenced by immunoSEQ multiplex PCR, and TCRdb holds only the in-frame ones, with some missing. The top ten clones hold around 2.3% of a sample with roughly 80,000 clones, roughly 93% of them seen once. Here the sequenced sample was peripheral blood, taken in the second trimester of pregnancy. The source is a female donor with multiple sclerosis, enrolled in a pregnancy study. Both conserved end residues are part of each CDR3.

cdr3_aa: CASSLSSGANVLTF
j_call: TRBJ2-6
v_call: TRBV7-9

cdr3_aa: CASTLAGITGELFF
j_call: TRBJ2-2
v_call: TRBV27

cdr3_aa: CASSNGQEQFF
j_call: TRBJ2-1
v_call: TRBV7-7

cdr3_aa: CASSRLAGGNQETQYF
j_call: TRBJ2-5
v_call: TRBV5-1

cdr3_aa: CASSFPGITGELFF
j_call: TRBJ2-2
v_call: TRBV7-9

cdr3_aa: CASSEYAGVDGYTF
j_call: TRBJ1-2
v_call: TRBV2

cdr3_aa: CASSLTVFPGTGLPQFF
j_call: TRBJ2-1
v_call: TRBV27

cdr3_aa: CASSADRGWTEAFF
j_call: TRBJ1-1
v_call: TRBV9

cdr3_aa: CASSLNRETEAFF
j_call: TRBJ1-1
v_call: TRBV7-3

cdr3_aa: CASSLGGGDNEQFF
j_call: TRBJ2-1
v_call: TRBV5-1

cdr3_aa: CASSSSYQGINQPQHF
j_call: TRBJ1-5
v_call: TRBV6-5

cdr3_aa: CASKETGIGGYTF
j_call: TRBJ1-2
v_call: TRBV27

cdr3_aa: CASSSGQETQYF
j_call: TRBJ2-5
v_call: TRBV11-3

cdr3_aa: CASSYEGFYGYTF
j_call: TRBJ1-2
v_call: TRBV6-5

cdr3_aa: CASRLPGQGEKLFF
j_call: TRBJ1-4
v_call: TRBV11-2

cdr3_aa: CASSYARQGVGELFF
j_call: TRBJ2-2
v_call: TRBV5-8

cdr3_aa: CASSLGVTNYGYTF
j_call: TRBJ1-2
v_call: TRBV5-1

cdr3_aa: CASSLSRVGYEQFF
j_call: TRBJ2-1
v_call: TRBV7-3

cdr3_aa: CASSLVQGIYNEQFF
j_call: TRBJ2-1
v_call: TRBV5-1

cdr3_aa: CASSPLGTVEAFF
j_call: TRBJ1-1
v_call: TRBV18

cdr3_aa: CASSLRGSGNTIYF
j_call: TRBJ1-3
v_call: TRBV27

cdr3_aa: CASSVEDSGVNEQYF
j_call: TRBJ2-7
v_call: TRBV9

cdr3_aa: CSVTGFKDDTEAFF
j_call: TRBJ1-1
v_call: TRBV29-1

cdr3_aa: CASSPGQEYNEQFF
j_call: TRBJ2-1
v_call: TRBV5-1

cdr3_aa: CASSHRTGGASGYTF
j_call: TRBJ1-2
v_call: TRBV5-1

cdr3_aa: CASSRTGNYNEQFF
j_call: TRBJ2-1
v_call: TRBV5-6

cdr3_aa: CASTQQGRFLNIQYF
j_call: TRBJ2-4
v_call: TRBV19